This TCR beta chain originates from a study of T cells in localized non-small cell lung cancer. CDR1 is SGHRS and CDR2 is YFSETQ in the germline V gene. The CDR3 has 14 residues. The ends were cut back, 0 bases at V and 0 bases at J, with 6 bases in the middle. Generated by immunoSEQ multiplex PCR, the TCRdb table keeps only in-frame clones and is missing some. Among around 91,000 clones, 87% were seen once, and the ten largest hold 15%. Specimen: peripheral blood, collected before any cancer treatment. This clonotype was sampled from a man between 35 and 75 years old with stage I squamous cell lung carcinoma. The chain has TRBV5-1 and TRBJ1-2; no reliable D call. CDR3 nucleotides: TGCGCCAGCAGCTTGGAGAGTCCTAACTATGGCTACACCTTC. This translates into CASSLESPNYGYTF. The whole variable domain, remainder taken from reference TRBV5-1 and TRBJ1-2, is KAGVTQTPRYLIKTRGQQVTLSCSPISGHRSVSWYQQTPGQGLQFLFEYFSETQRNKGNFPGRFSGRQFSNSRSEMNVSTLELGDSALYLCASSLESPNYGYTFGSGTRLTVV.